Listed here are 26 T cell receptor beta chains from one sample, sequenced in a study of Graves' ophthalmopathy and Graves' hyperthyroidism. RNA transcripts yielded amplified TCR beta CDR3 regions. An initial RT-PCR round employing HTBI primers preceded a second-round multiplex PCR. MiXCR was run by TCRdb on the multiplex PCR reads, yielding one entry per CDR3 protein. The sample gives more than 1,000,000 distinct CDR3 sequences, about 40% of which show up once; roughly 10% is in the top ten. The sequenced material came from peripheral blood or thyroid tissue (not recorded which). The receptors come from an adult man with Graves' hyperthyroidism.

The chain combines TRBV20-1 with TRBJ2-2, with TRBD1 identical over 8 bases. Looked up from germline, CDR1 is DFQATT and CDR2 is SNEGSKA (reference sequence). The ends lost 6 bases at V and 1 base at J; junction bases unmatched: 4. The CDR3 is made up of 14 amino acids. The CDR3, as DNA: TGCAGTGCCGTGACAGGGGTGAACACCGGGGAGCTGTTTTTT. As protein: CSAVTGVNTGELFF.

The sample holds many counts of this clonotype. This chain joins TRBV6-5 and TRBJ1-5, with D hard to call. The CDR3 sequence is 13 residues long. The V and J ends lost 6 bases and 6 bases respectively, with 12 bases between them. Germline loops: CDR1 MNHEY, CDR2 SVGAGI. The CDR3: CASRATGSQPQHF. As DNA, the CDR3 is TGTGCCAGCAGGGCGACGGGGAGTCAGCCCCAGCATTTT.

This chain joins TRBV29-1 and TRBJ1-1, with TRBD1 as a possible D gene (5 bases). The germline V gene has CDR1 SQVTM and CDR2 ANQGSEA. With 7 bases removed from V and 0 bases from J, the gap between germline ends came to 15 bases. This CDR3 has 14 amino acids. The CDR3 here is CSAVGAGLNTEAFF. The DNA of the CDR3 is TGCAGCGCTGTCGGGGCAGGGCTGAACACTGAAGCTTTCTTT.

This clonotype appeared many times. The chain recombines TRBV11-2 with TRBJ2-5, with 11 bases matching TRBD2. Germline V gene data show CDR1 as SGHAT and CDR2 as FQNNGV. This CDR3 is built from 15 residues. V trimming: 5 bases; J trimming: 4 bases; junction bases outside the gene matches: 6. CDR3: CASSPRLAGLETQYF. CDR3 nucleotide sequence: TGTGCCAGCAGCCCACGACTAGCGGGGCTAGAGACCCAGTACTTC.

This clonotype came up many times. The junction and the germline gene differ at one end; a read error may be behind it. The CDR3 loop reads CASSLGQEAFF. In DNA form, the CDR3 reads TGTGCCAGCAGCTTAGGACAGGAAGCTTTCTTT. This chain joins TRBV5-1 and TRBJ1-1, with a tentative D call TRBD1 (6 bases). The germline CDR1 and CDR2 sequences are SGHRS and YFSETQ. The CDR3 runs to 11 residues.

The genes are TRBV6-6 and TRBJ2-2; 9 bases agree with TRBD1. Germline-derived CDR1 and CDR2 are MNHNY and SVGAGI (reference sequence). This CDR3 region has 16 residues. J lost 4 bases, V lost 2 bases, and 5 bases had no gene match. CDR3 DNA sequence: TGTGCCAGCAGTTACCTACAGGGGGCCGGCACCGGGGAGCTGTTTTTT. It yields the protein CASSYLQGAGTGELFF.

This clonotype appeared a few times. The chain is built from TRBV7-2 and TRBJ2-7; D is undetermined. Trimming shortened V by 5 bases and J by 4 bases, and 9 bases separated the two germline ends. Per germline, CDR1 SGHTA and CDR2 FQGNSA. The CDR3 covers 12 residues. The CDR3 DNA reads TGTGCCAGCAGCCCTCACGCGTACGAGCAGTACTTC. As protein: CASSPHAYEQYF.

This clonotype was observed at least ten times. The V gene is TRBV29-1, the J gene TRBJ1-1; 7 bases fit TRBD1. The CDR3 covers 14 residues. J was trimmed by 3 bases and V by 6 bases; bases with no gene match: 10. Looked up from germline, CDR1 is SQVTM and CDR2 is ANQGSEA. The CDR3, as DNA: TGCAGCGTCCCCCCTTTGAGGGGGCACACTGAAGCTTTCTTT. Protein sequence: CSVPPLRGHTEAFF.

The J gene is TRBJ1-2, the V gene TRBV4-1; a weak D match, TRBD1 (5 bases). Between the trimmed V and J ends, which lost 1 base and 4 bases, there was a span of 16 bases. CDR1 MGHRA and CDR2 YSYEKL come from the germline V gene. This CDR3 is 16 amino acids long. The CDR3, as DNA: TGCGCCAGCAGCCAAGTCTGGTACAGGCCGACCTATGGCTACACCTTC. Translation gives CASSQVWYRPTYGYTF.

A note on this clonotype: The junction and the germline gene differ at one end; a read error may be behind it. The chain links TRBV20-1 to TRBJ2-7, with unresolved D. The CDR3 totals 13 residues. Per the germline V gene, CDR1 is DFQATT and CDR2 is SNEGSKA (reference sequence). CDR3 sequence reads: CSASRTSSNEQYF. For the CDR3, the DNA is TGCAGTGCTAGTAGGACCTCCTCCAACGAGCAGTACTTC.

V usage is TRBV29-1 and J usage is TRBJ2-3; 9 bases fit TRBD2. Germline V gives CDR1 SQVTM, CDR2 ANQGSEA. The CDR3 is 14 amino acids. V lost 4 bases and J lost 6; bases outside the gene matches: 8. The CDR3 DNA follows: TGCAGCGTTGTGACTAGCGGATTTATGGATACGCAGTATTTT. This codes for CSVVTSGFMDTQYF.

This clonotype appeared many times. CDR3 nucleotide sequence: TGTGCCAGCAGCTCTTCGGGACATGAAGCTTTCTTT. It encodes CASSSSGHEAFF. The V gene is TRBV7-9, the J gene TRBJ1-1, with D maybe TRBD1 (6 bases). Trimming took off 4 bases at V and 7 bases at J, with 10 bases between the two ends. This CDR3 is 12 amino acids long. CDR1 and CDR2 (germline): SEHNR, FQNEAQ (reference sequence).

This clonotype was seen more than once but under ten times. CDR3 loop: CASSYSAARVTEAFF. The CDR3 nucleotides read TGTGCCAGCAGTTACTCCGCAGCAAGGGTCACTGAAGCTTTCTTT. The V call is TRBV6-5, the J call TRBJ1-1; no clear D. CDR1 and CDR2 (germline): MNHEY, SVGAGI. V lost 0 bases to trimming and J lost 4 bases, with 12 bases between them. This CDR3 is 15 amino acids long.

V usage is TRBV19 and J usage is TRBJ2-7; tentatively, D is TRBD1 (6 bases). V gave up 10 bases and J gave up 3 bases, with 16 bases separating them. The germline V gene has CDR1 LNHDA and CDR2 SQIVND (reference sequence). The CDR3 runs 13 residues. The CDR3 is CATGRDTNYEQYF. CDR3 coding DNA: TGTGCCACAGGCCGGGACACCAACTACGAGCAGTACTTC.

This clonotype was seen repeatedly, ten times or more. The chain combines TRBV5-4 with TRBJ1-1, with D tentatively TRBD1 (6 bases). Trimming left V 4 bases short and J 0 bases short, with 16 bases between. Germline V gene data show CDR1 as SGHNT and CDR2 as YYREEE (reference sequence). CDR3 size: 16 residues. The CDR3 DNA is TGTGCCAGCAGCCGCGGGAGGCAGGGGTTGAACACTGAAGCTTTCTTT. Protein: CASSRGRQGLNTEAFF.

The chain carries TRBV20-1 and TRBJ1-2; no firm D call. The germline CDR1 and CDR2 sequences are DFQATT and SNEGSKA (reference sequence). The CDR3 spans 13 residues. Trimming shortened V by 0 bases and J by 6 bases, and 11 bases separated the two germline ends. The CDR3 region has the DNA TGCAGTGCTAGAGATCCTGAGATGGATGGCTACACCTTC. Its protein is CSARDPEMDGYTF.

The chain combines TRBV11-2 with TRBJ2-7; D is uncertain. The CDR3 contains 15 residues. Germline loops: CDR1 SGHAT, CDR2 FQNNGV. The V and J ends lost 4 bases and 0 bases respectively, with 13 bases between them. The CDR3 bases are TGTGCCAGCAGCTCCTTGTCCGGGCCCTCCTACGAGCAGTACTTC. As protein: CASSSLSGPSYEQYF.

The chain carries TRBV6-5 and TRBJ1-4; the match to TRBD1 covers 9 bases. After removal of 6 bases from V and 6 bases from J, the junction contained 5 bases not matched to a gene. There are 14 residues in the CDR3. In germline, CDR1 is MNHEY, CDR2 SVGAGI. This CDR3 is CASRSGQGYEKLFF. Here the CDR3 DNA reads TGTGCCAGCAGATCCGGACAGGGGTATGAAAAACTGTTTTTT.

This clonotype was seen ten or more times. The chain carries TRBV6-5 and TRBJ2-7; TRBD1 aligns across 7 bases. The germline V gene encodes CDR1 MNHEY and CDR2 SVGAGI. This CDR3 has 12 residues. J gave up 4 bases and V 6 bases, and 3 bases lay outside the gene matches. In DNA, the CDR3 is TGTGCCAGCAGGCAGACAGGGTACGAGCAGTACTTC. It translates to CASRQTGYEQYF.

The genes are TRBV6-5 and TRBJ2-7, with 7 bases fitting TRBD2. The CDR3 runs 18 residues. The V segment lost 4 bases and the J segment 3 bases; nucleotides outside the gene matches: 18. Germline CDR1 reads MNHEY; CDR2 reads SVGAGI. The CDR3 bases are TGTGCCAGCAGTTCCCGACGCAGCAGGGAAGCGGGGATCTACGAGCAGTACTTC. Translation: CASSSRRSREAGIYEQYF.

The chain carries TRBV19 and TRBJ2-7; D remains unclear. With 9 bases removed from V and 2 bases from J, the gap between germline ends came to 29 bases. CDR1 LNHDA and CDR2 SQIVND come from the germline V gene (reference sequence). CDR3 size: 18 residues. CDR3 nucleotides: TGTGCCAGCAGTTACTCGAGTCCTCGGAGACCCCGTACCTACGAGCAGTACTTC. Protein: CASSYSSPRRPRTYEQYF. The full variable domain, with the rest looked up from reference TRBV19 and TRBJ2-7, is DGGITQSPKYLFRKEGQNVTLSCEQNLNHDAMYWYRQDPGQGLRLIYYSQIVNDFQKGDIAEGYSVSREKKESFPLTVTSAQKNPTAFYLCASSYSSPRRPRTYEQYFGPGTRLTVT.

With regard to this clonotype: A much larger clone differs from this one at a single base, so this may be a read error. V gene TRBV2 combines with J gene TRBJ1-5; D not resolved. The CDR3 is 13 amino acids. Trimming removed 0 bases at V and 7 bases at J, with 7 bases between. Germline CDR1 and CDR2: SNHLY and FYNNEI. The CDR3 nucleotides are TGTGCCAGCAGTGAAGCGGGGTTCCAGCCCCAGCATTTT. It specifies CASSEAGFQPQHF.

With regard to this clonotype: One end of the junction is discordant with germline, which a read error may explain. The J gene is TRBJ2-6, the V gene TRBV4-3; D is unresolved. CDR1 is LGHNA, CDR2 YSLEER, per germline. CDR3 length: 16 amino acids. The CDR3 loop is CASRQGSISGANVLTF. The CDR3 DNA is TGCGCCAGCAGACAAGGCTCGATCTCTGGGGCCAACGTCCTGACTTTC.

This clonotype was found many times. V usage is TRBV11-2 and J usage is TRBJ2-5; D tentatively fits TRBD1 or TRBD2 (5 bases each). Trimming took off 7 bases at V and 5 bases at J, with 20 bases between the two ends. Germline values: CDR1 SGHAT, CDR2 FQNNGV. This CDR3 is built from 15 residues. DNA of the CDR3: TGTGCCAGCACCTACTCTGAGGGGTTAAGGGAGACCCAGTACTTC. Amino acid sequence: CASTYSEGLRETQYF.

The CDR3 DNA follows: TGTGCCAGCAGTTACGACCAGGGGGGCCGAGAGACCCAGTACTTC. This encodes CASSYDQGGRETQYF. V and J are TRBV6-6 and TRBJ2-5; a possible D gene is TRBD1 (7 bases). This CDR3 spans 15 amino acids. V was shortened by 2 bases and J by 4 bases, with 14 bases between the two germline ends. CDR1 and CDR2 (germline): MNHNY, SVGAGI (reference sequence).

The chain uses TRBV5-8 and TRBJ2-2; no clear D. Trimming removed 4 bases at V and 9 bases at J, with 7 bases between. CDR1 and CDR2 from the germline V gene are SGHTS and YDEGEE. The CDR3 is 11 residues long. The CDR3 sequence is CASSPARELFF. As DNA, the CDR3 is TGTGCCAGCAGCCCTGCCAGGGAGCTGTTTTTT.